These T cell receptor beta chains were read from a single sample in a study of OX40 agonist ivuxolimab in advanced cancers. This table comes from immunoSEQ multiplex PCR, and its TCRdb copy is limited to in-frame clones, with some not included. Of 50,000 to 75,000 clones in the sample, less than 90% were seen once. The sequenced sample was CD4+ or CD8+ T cells sorted from blood, obtained in a trial of the OX40 agonist ivuxolimab. The receptor source for this set is an adult with an advanced solid tumor such as melanoma, head and neck, liver or kidney cancer. Both conserved end residues are part of each CDR3. D genes are given only for firm matches. A row's size may be missing; if present it is once, few, many or a size class.

clone_size	j_call	v_call	d_call	cdr3_aa	cdr3_nt
.	TRBJ2-7	TRBV6-6	.	CASSYQGAYEQYF	TGTGCCAGCAGTTATCAAGGGGCCTACGAGCAGTACTTC
.	TRBJ1-1	TRBV28	.	CASRLQPNPHTEAFF	TGTGCCAGCAGACTCCAGCCCAATCCCCACACTGAAGCTTTCTTT
.	TRBJ2-7	TRBV5-3	.	CARSLDRTPMGYEQYF	TGTGCCAGAAGCTTGGACAGGACACCCATGGGCTACGAGCAGTACTTC
.	TRBJ2-1	TRBV11-3	.	CASSAYSTRSSYNEQFF	TGTGCCAGCAGCGCATACAGTACCCGTTCCTCCTACAATGAGCAGTTCTTC
.	TRBJ2-2	TRBV2	.	CASNRMVNTGELFF	TGTGCCAGCAACAGGATGGTCAACACCGGGGAGCTGTTTTTT
.	TRBJ1-2	TRBV9	.	CASSVHPGNLIIF	TGTGCCAGCAGCGTCCACCCCGGGAATCTAATCATCTTC
.	TRBJ2-3	TRBV28	.	CASSWIALSTDTQYF	TGTGCCAGCAGTTGGATAGCCCTTAGCACAGATACGCAGTATTTT
.	TRBJ1-4	TRBV7-2	.	CASSFSGSEKLFF	TGTGCCAGCAGCTTCTCAGGGAGTGAAAAACTGTTTTTT
.	TRBJ2-7	TRBV28	TRBD1	CASSFKDRAYEQYF	TGTGCCAGCAGTTTCAAGGACAGGGCCTACGAGCAGTACTTC
.	TRBJ2-7	TRBV28	.	CASSLWGRGQYF	TGTGCCAGCAGTTTATGGGGTCGCGGGCAGTACTTC
.	TRBJ1-3	TRBV7-2	.	CASSLGNSGNTIYF	TGTGCCAGCAGCTTAGGAAATTCTGGAAACACCATATATTTT
.	TRBJ2-5	TRBV5-4	.	CAASERVPETQYF	TGTGCCGCTTCGGAAAGGGTTCCAGAGACCCAGTACTTC
.	TRBJ2-7	TRBV18	.	CASSPRALGAYEQYF	TGTGCCAGCTCACCTCGGGCCCTGGGCGCTTACGAGCAGTACTTC
.	TRBJ2-7	TRBV19	.	CASSTPYGSPNSYEQYF	TGTGCCAGTAGTACCCCTTATGGAAGCCCAAACTCCTACGAGCAGTACTTC
once	TRBJ2-2	TRBV11-2	.	CASSLGVVGSGELFF	TGTGCCAGCAGCTTAGGGGTAGTAGGCTCCGGGGAGCTGTTTTTT
.	TRBJ1-5	TRBV7-2	.	CASSLPGSNQPQHF	TGTGCCAGCAGCTTACCGGGTAGCAATCAGCCCCAGCATTTT
.	TRBJ1-4	TRBV28	.	CASSPERGKLFF	TGTGCCAGCAGCCCGGAGAGGGGAAAACTGTTTTTT
.	TRBJ2-7	TRBV29-1	.	CSVTVDTYEQYF	TGCAGCGTGACCGTAGATACGTACGAGCAGTACTTC
.	TRBJ2-5	TRBV5-4	.	CASSHPPGGGEKTQYF	TGTGCCAGCAGCCATCCCCCAGGGGGGGGCGAGAAGACCCAGTACTTC
.	TRBJ2-1	TRBV15	TRBD2	CATSRAGGPVNEQFF	TGTGCCACCAGCAGAGCGGGGGGGCCAGTCAATGAGCAGTTCTTC
.	TRBJ2-3	TRBV2	TRBD2	CASSGMLWAGVQADTQYF	TGTGCCAGCAGCGGGATGCTTTGGGCGGGGGTACAAGCAGATACGCAGTATTTT
.	TRBJ1-1	TRBV7-2	.	CASSLGGINTEAFF	TGTGCCAGCAGCTTAGGTGGGATCAACACTGAAGCTTTCTTT
.	TRBJ1-5	TRBV7-2	.	CASSPEGLHNQPQHF	TGTGCCAGCAGCCCCGAGGGACTCCACAATCAGCCCCAGCATTTT
once	TRBJ2-6	TRBV4-3	.	CASSQDQQAGANVLTF	TGCGCCAGCAGCCAAGACCAGCAAGCTGGGGCCAACGTCCTGACTTTC
.	TRBJ1-4	TRBV4-3	.	CASSQDDWGQANEKLFF	TGCGCCAGCAGCCAAGATGATTGGGGACAAGCTAATGAAAAACTGTTTTTT
.	TRBJ2-4	TRBV5-1	.	CASSLEGAGKNIQYF	TGCGCCAGCAGCTTGGAGGGGGCGGGGAAAAACATTCAGTACTTC
.	TRBJ2-3	TRBV19	TRBD2	CASRKRGEGDTQYF	TGTGCCAGTAGAAAGCGGGGGGAGGGAGATACGCAGTATTTT
once	TRBJ2-3	TRBV30	TRBD2	CAWSRLAGGTDTQYF	TGTGCCTGGAGTCGGCTAGCGGGGGGCACAGATACGCAGTATTTT
.	TRBJ1-1	TRBV28	TRBD1	CASRPSGDSSDEAFF	TGTGCCAGCAGACCCTCCGGGGACAGCAGCGATGAAGCTTTCTTT